The rows below give T cell receptor beta chains drawn from one sample of a study of graft-versus-host responses after intestinal transplantation. Antigens for these TCRs are unknown. Sequenced by immunoSEQ multiplex PCR; TCRdb stores in-frame clones only, minus some. The top ten clones hold roughly 0.49% of a sample with 75,000 to 100,000 clones, 80% to 95% of them seen once. This specimen consisted of unstimulated CD8+ T cells sorted from spleen or lymph node cells, obtained before intestinal transplant. The receptors originated from a human donor who received an intestinal transplant. Both conserved end residues are part of each CDR3. D genes are given only for firm matches. Where a row states a size, it is once, few, many or the class of an expanded clone; other rows omit it.

clone size: once
D gene: .
V gene: TRBV12-2
J gene: TRBJ2-5
CDR3 DNA: TGTGCAAGCCGGTCGGGTAGCGAGACCCAGTACTTC
CDR3 protein: CASRSGSETQYF

clone size: .
D gene: .
V gene: TRBV5-1
J gene: TRBJ2-5
CDR3 DNA: TGCGCCAGCAGCTTCTCCATAGTCGGAGAGACCCAGTACTTC
CDR3 protein: CASSFSIVGETQYF

clone size: .
D gene: TRBD1
V gene: TRBV27
J gene: TRBJ1-2
CDR3 DNA: TGTGCCAGCAGTCCGTCCCCGGGACAGCCCCTCGATGGCTACACCTTC
CDR3 protein: CASSPSPGQPLDGYTF

clone size: .
D gene: .
V gene: TRBV28
J gene: TRBJ2-1
CDR3 DNA: TGTGCCAGCAGTGCCCATTTGGGCCTAAACTCCTACAATGAGCAGTTCTTC
CDR3 protein: CASSAHLGLNSYNEQFF

clone size: .
D gene: .
V gene: TRBV25-1
J gene: TRBJ1-1
CDR3 DNA: TGTGCCAGCAGTGCGGTTCGTGGTGAAGCTTTCTTT
CDR3 protein: CASSAVRGEAFF

clone size: once
D gene: .
V gene: TRBV29-1
J gene: TRBJ2-1
CDR3 DNA: TGCAGCGTTGAAGAGTCTTCCTACAATGAGCAGTTCTTC
CDR3 protein: CSVEESSYNEQFF

clone size: .
D gene: TRBD1
V gene: TRBV6-5
J gene: TRBJ2-7
CDR3 DNA: TGTGCCAGCAGTCCACGGACAGGGGGCTTCTACGAGCAGTACTTC
CDR3 protein: CASSPRTGGFYEQYF

clone size: .
D gene: TRBD2
V gene: TRBV4-1
J gene: TRBJ2-1
CDR3 DNA: TGCGCCAGCAGCCAAATCCTAGGCACTAGCGGGAGCGGCAGGGATTACAATGAGCAGTTCTTC
CDR3 protein: CASSQILGTSGSGRDYNEQFF

clone size: .
D gene: .
V gene: TRBV30
J gene: TRBJ2-1
CDR3 DNA: TGTGCCTGGGCCCCTATGAGTGAGCAGTTCTTC
CDR3 protein: CAWAPMSEQFF

clone size: .
D gene: .
V gene: TRBV7-9
J gene: TRBJ2-7
CDR3 DNA: TGTGCCAGCAGCTTGACAGGCCTCGAGCAGTACTTC
CDR3 protein: CASSLTGLEQYF

clone size: .
D gene: TRBD2
V gene: TRBV7-6
J gene: TRBJ2-3
CDR3 DNA: TGTGCCAGCAGCCCGGGAGGTCGCACAGATACGCAGTATTTT
CDR3 protein: CASSPGGRTDTQYF

clone size: .
D gene: TRBD2
V gene: TRBV11-2
J gene: TRBJ2-7
CDR3 DNA: TGTGCCAGCAGCCAAATCGGAGCGGGAAGCTACGAGCAGTACTTC
CDR3 protein: CASSQIGAGSYEQYF

clone size: .
D gene: .
V gene: TRBV5-4
J gene: TRBJ2-5
CDR3 DNA: TGTGCCAGCAGCTTATCCAGGGCTCGTGGGGAGACCCAGTACTTC
CDR3 protein: CASSLSRARGETQYF

clone size: .
D gene: .
V gene: TRBV23-1
J gene: TRBJ1-3
CDR3 DNA: TGCGCCAGCAGTCCCCGGGACATTTACTCTGGAAACACCATATATTTT
CDR3 protein: CASSPRDIYSGNTIYF

clone size: .
D gene: TRBD2
V gene: TRBV7-2
J gene: TRBJ2-5
CDR3 DNA: TGTGCCAGGCACACCTTGGCGGGAGTACAAGAGACCCAGTACTTC
CDR3 protein: CARHTLAGVQETQYF

clone size: .
D gene: TRBD2
V gene: TRBV4-2
J gene: TRBJ2-1
CDR3 DNA: TGTGCCAGCAGCCAAGGGACTAGCGGGGGACTTGAGCAGTTCTTC
CDR3 protein: CASSQGTSGGLEQFF

clone size: .
D gene: .
V gene: TRBV5-3
J gene: TRBJ1-3
CDR3 DNA: TGTGCCAGAAGCTTGGTATGGACAGCGGCTGGAAACACCATATATTTT
CDR3 protein: CARSLVWTAAGNTIYF

clone size: .
D gene: TRBD2
V gene: TRBV5-4
J gene: TRBJ2-5
CDR3 DNA: TGTGCCAGCAGCTGGAGCGGGGGGGCCTTTGAGACCCAGTACTTC
CDR3 protein: CASSWSGGAFETQYF

clone size: .
D gene: TRBD1
V gene: TRBV13
J gene: TRBJ2-1
CDR3 DNA: TGTGCCAGCAGCTTAGACCGACAGGGGTCCTACAATGAGCAGTTCTTC
CDR3 protein: CASSLDRQGSYNEQFF

clone size: .
D gene: .
V gene: TRBV19
J gene: TRBJ1-1
CDR3 DNA: TGTGCCAGTAGTATTAGTCGGGGGAACACTGAAGCTTTCTTT
CDR3 protein: CASSISRGNTEAFF

clone size: .
D gene: TRBD1
V gene: TRBV19
J gene: TRBJ1-2
CDR3 DNA: TGTGCCACCGGGACAGGGGTTACCCTCTATGGCTACACCTTC
CDR3 protein: CATGTGVTLYGYTF

clone size: .
D gene: .
V gene: TRBV27
J gene: TRBJ1-1
CDR3 DNA: TGTGCCAGCACCCCAAGGGGGTCCATGAACACTGAAGCTTTCTTT
CDR3 protein: CASTPRGSMNTEAFF

clone size: .
D gene: TRBD1
V gene: TRBV6-5
J gene: TRBJ2-7
CDR3 DNA: TGTGCCAGCGAGGACAGGGAATCCTACGAGCAGTACTTC
CDR3 protein: CASEDRESYEQYF

clone size: .
D gene: .
V gene: TRBV5-6
J gene: TRBJ1-1
CDR3 DNA: TGTGCCAGCAGCTTGGCCTTAGTTAGGGGGAACACTGAAGCTTTCTTT
CDR3 protein: CASSLALVRGNTEAFF

clone size: .
D gene: .
V gene: TRBV30
J gene: TRBJ1-4
CDR3 DNA: TGTGCCTGGGAGGGCGAGGGCACTTCGGGAAAACTGTTTTTT
CDR3 protein: CAWEGEGTSGKLFF

clone size: .
D gene: .
V gene: TRBV30
J gene: TRBJ2-1
CDR3 DNA: TGTGCCTGGGACAGGGAGGCCTACAATGAGCAGTTCTTC
CDR3 protein: CAWDREAYNEQFF

clone size: .
D gene: TRBD1
V gene: TRBV2
J gene: TRBJ1-3
CDR3 DNA: TGTGCCAGCAGCACAGGGGGGGGAGGAAACACCATATATTTT
CDR3 protein: CASSTGGGGNTIYF

clone size: .
D gene: .
V gene: TRBV27
J gene: TRBJ2-7
CDR3 DNA: TGTGCCAGCACCGACAGAATCTCCTACGAGCAGTACTTC
CDR3 protein: CASTDRISYEQYF

clone size: .
D gene: .
V gene: TRBV4-1
J gene: TRBJ1-5
CDR3 DNA: TGCGCCAGCAGCCATTCAGTAGGGGATAACAATCAGCCCCAGCATTTT
CDR3 protein: CASSHSVGDNNQPQHF

clone size: .
D gene: .
V gene: TRBV4-2
J gene: TRBJ2-1
CDR3 DNA: TGTGCCAGCAGCCAAGTAGGCGGCTACAATGAGCAGTTCTTC
CDR3 protein: CASSQVGGYNEQFF

clone size: .
D gene: .
V gene: TRBV7-2
J gene: TRBJ1-3
CDR3 DNA: TGTGCCAGCAGCCCATACAGGGATAGCGGAAACACCATATATTTT
CDR3 protein: CASSPYRDSGNTIYF